The count of the clone carrying this TCR beta chain is one. Its target is unknown. The data stem from a study of PD-1 blockade in classical Hodgkin lymphoma. The wider study: Patients were administered nivolumab (3 mg/kg intravenously) every 2 weeks. Study-level results: In newly diagnosed patients, baseline TCR diversity was reportedly below that of healthy donors. Possibly reflecting disease activity or prior therapy, repertoire differences have causes that remain undefined.

Relapse was seen in all patients after autologous stem cell transplantation, and brentuximab vedotin exposure was variable. Patients reached a best response of complete response, partial response or progressive disease. The protocol was immunoSEQ multiplex PCR, while the TCRdb copy is restricted to in-frame clones and leaves out a portion. The top ten hold approximately 40% of the sample, which has roughly 16,000 clones, roughly 88% seen once. This receptor was identified in a human donor with classical Hodgkin lymphoma. The sequencing here drew on peripheral blood mononuclear cells (PBMCs), taken before the second cycle of nivolumab.

The CDR3 nucleotides read TGTGCCAGCAGCCCCTCCGGGTCCAGGGCCTACGAGCAGTACTTC. It specifies CASSPSGSRAYEQYF. The chain uses TRBV5-4 and TRBJ2-7; a weak D match, TRBD1 (5 bases). Germline loops: CDR1 SGHNT, CDR2 YYREEE (reference sequence). This CDR3 has 15 residues. Between the trimmed V and J ends, which lost 4 bases and 2 bases, there was a span of 16 bases.